Following are 11 T cell receptor beta chains from one sample sequenced in a study of blood T cell repertoires in COVID-19. Measured with immunoSEQ multiplex PCR; TCRdb has only the in-frame clones, and not every one. The data show tens of thousands of clones, 75% to 90% seen once. Specimen: peripheral blood. Every receptor here comes from a woman aged 70-85 years with acute or convalescent COVID-19.

The chain links TRBV14 to TRBJ2-1, with 8 bases lining up with TRBD2. The CDR3 consists of 15 residues. Germline V gives CDR1 SGHDN, CDR2 FVKESK. Unmatched junction bases numbered 8, after V lost 6 bases and J lost 4 bases. CDR3 sequence: CASSIVAGLYNEQFF. The CDR3 DNA reads as TGTGCCAGCAGTATCGTAGCGGGACTATACAATGAGCAGTTCTTC.

This clone was counted a few times. V usage is TRBV6-6 and J usage is TRBJ1-1; D is possibly TRBD1 (6 bases). The CDR3 has 15 amino acids. The germline V and J ends were trimmed by 7 bases and 6 bases, with 21 bases remaining between them. Germline assignment: CDR1 MNHNY and CDR2 SVGAGI (reference sequence). The CDR3 nucleotides read TGTGCCAGCACCAAAGACGGACAGAGGTTACCTGAAGCTTTCTTT. The encoded protein is CASTKDGQRLPEAFF.

This rearrangement joins TRBV7-9 to TRBJ2-1; 8 nucleotides agree with TRBD2. The germline V gene encodes CDR1 SEHNR and CDR2 FQNEAQ (reference sequence). J lost 5 bases, V lost 5 bases, and 8 bases had no gene match. This CDR3 has 15 amino acids. CDR3 protein: CASSDSPAGDNEQFF. CDR3 nucleotides: TGTGCCAGCAGCGACTCTCCAGCGGGAGACAATGAGCAGTTCTTC.

The rearrangement joins TRBV28 to TRBJ1-1; the D gene is possibly TRBD1 (6 bases). The length of the CDR3 is 11 residues. Trimming took off 2 bases at V and 10 bases at J, with 8 bases between the two ends. Germline lookup yields CDR1 MDHEN and CDR2 SYDVKM. The CDR3 here is CASSLTGPAFF. In DNA form, the CDR3 reads TGTGCCAGCAGTTTAACAGGGCCAGCTTTCTTT.

This clone was recorded only once. The rearrangement joins TRBV6-6 to TRBJ2-7; D ambiguous. Trimming pared 6 bases from V and 3 bases from J, leaving 6 bases between. This CDR3 is 11 amino acids long. CDR1 is MNHNY, CDR2 SVGAGI, per germline (reference sequence). The CDR3 here is CASSQNYEQYF. CDR3 DNA: TGTGCCAGCAGCCAGAACTACGAGCAGTACTTC.

A single count supports this clone. The rearrangement uses TRBV27 and TRBJ1-1; TRBD1 is a possible D gene (6 bases). V lost 3 bases to trimming and J lost 1 base, with 9 bases between them. Per the germline V gene, CDR1 is MNHEY and CDR2 is SMNVEV (reference sequence). There are 14 residues in the CDR3. CDR3 sequence reads: CASSFLDRNTEAFF. CDR3 DNA sequence: TGTGCCAGCAGTTTTTTGGACAGGAACACTGAAGCTTTCTTT.

The chain is built from TRBV6-5 and TRBJ2-7; D may be TRBD1 (7 bases). V lost 5 bases to trimming and J lost 3 bases, with 14 bases between them. Germline-derived CDR1 and CDR2 are MNHEY and SVGAGI. The CDR3 runs 14 residues. In nucleotides, the CDR3 is TGTGCCAGCAGTAGCGGCAGGGGGGTCTACGAGCAGTACTTC. Residues: CASSSGRGVYEQYF.

V gene TRBV6-7 combines with J gene TRBJ1-4, with D perhaps matching TRBD1 (6 bases). TRBV6-7 is treated as an ORF (open reading frame) with a function not yet certain. This CDR3 spans 15 amino acids. The V and J ends lost 4 bases and 3 bases respectively, with 12 bases between them. Here the CDR3 reads CASSSLQGANEKLFF. For the CDR3, the DNA is TGTGCCAGCAGTTCCTTACAGGGAGCTAATGAAAAACTGTTTTTT.

This chain joins TRBV19 and TRBJ2-1; a weak D match, TRBD1 (6 bases). This CDR3 is built from 16 residues. In germline, CDR1 is LNHDA, CDR2 SQIVND (reference sequence). Trimming left V 3 bases short and J 4 bases short, with 16 bases between. CDR3 bases: TGTGCCAGTAGTATTATTCAGGTCAGGGGATACAATGAGCAGTTCTTC. Translating gives CASSIIQVRGYNEQFF.

This clone has just one count. The CDR3 protein is CASSPPRTSGEETQYF. The CDR3 bases are TGTGCCAGCTCACCACCTCGGACTAGCGGGGAAGAGACCCAGTACTTC. The chain combines TRBV18 with TRBJ2-5; TRBD2 matches at 12 bases. Germline V gene lookup returns CDR1 KGHSH and CDR2 LQKENI. Trimming at V came to 0 bases and at J to 3 bases, leaving 2 bases not matched to a gene. CDR3 size: 16 residues.

This clone was picked up one time. The chain joins TRBV15 to TRBJ2-3; no definite D call. The CDR3 is made up of 15 amino acids. Germline V gene lookup returns CDR1 LNHNV and CDR2 YYDKDF (reference sequence). The V end lost 0 bases, the J end lost 5 bases, and 12 bases lay between the germline ends. The chain's CDR3 is CATSRDLVAGDTQYF. The DNA of the CDR3 is TGTGCCACCAGCAGAGATTTGGTAGCCGGAGATACGCAGTATTTT.